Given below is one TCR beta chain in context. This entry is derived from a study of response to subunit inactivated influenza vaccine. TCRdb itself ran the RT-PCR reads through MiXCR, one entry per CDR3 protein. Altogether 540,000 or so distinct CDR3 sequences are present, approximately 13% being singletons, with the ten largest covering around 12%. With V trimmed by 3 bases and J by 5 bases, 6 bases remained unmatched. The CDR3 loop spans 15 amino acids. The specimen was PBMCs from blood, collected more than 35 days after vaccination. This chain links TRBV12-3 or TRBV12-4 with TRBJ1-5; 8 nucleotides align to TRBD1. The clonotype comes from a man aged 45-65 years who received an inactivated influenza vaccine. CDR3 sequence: CASSLRTGSDQPQHF. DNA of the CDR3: TGTGCCAGCAGTTTGAGGACAGGGAGCGATCAGCCCCAGCATTTT.